These 13 T cell receptor beta chains were all obtained from the same sample, sequenced in a study of T cell responses to AZD1222 COVID-19 vaccine. Some clones are missing from TCRdb's copy, which holds only in-frame ones; the method was immunoSEQ multiplex PCR. The sample records 150,000 or so clones, approximately 88% being singletons. The material was peripheral blood, obtained on day 0 of AZD1222 vaccination. The receptor set was obtained from an adult in good health.

The chain recombines TRBV2 with TRBJ1-5; D unresolved. Per germline, CDR1 SNHLY and CDR2 FYNNEI. This CDR3 is built from 16 residues. Trimming left V 1 base short and J 2 bases short, with 12 bases between. The CDR3 sequence is CASSEGPVRGNQPQHF. CDR3 bases: TGTGCCAGCAGTGAAGGTCCCGTCCGGGGCAATCAGCCCCAGCATTTT.

CDR3 coding DNA: TGCGCCAGCAGCCAAGTCCTTCCGGGACATCTGAACACTGAAGCTTTCTTT. Translating it yields CASSQVLPGHLNTEAFF. The chain has TRBV4-3 and TRBJ1-1, with a possible D match to TRBD1 (6 bases). Between the trimmed V and J ends, which lost 1 base and 0 bases, there was a span of 15 bases. CDR3 length equals 17 residues. Germline CDR1 reads LGHNA; CDR2 reads YSLEER.

V gene TRBV19 combines with J gene TRBJ1-3, with 9 bases matching TRBD1. This CDR3 spans 17 amino acids. From germline, CDR1 is LNHDA and CDR2 SQIVND (reference sequence). V lost 10 bases to trimming and J lost 0 bases; unmatched junction nucleotides: 13. CDR3 sequence: CATRLGTGLLSGNTIYF. CDR3 nucleotides: TGTGCCACCCGGCTTGGGACAGGGCTTCTCTCTGGAAACACCATATATTTT.

Only a few counts were recorded for this clone. This chain connects TRBV12-5 to TRBJ2-2; TRBD1 aligns across 9 bases. V lost 2 bases to trimming and J lost 4 bases; unmatched junction nucleotides: 8. This CDR3 region has 17 residues. From germline, CDR1 is LGHNT and CDR2 FRNRAP. CDR3 residues: CASGLRTGGLGTGELFF. The CDR3, as DNA: TGTGCTAGTGGTTTGCGTACAGGGGGCTTAGGCACCGGGGAGCTGTTTTTT.

J is TRBJ1-3 and V is TRBV19, with D perhaps TRBD1 (6 bases). V lost 4 bases and J 0 bases, leaving 13 bases between the germline ends. Germline CDR1 and CDR2: LNHDA and SQIVND (reference sequence). The CDR3 has 16 amino acids. Written as DNA, the CDR3 is TGTGCCAGTAGTAAGGGGACAACGAGCTCTGGAAACACCATATATTTT. Residues: CASSKGTTSSGNTIYF.

The chain carries TRBV21-1 and TRBJ2-1; the table's TRBD2 call for D was not verified on the DNA. TRBV21-1 is marked as a pseudogene. This CDR3 has 16 amino acids. The chain's CDR3 is CASSKALSGLVDEQFF. The CDR3 DNA reads TGTGCCAGCAGCAAAGCGCTTTCGGGACTAGTAGATGAGCAGTTCTTC.

The J gene is TRBJ2-5, the V gene TRBV18, with a tentative D call TRBD1 (6 bases). CDR3 length: 14 amino acids. Trimming cost V 1 base and J 1 base, with 7 bases left between them. CDR1 KGHSH and CDR2 LQKENI come from the germline V gene. This CDR3 is CASSPRTVQETQYF. CDR3 sequence (DNA): TGTGCCAGCTCACCACGGACAGTCCAAGAGACCCAGTACTTC. Combining the CDR3 with reference TRBV18 and TRBJ2-5 gives the whole variable domain NAGVMQNPRHLVRRRGQEARLRCSPMKGHSHVYWYRQLPEEGLKFMVYLQKENIIDESGMPKERFSAEFPKEGPSILRIQQVVRGDSAAYFCASSPRTVQETQYFGPGTRLLVL.

As for this clone: The same CDR3 can be traced to other DNA sequences in this sample. The V call is TRBV5-1, the J call TRBJ1-1; unclear D gene. The CDR3 spans 14 residues. Germline V lookup: CDR1 SGHRS, CDR2 YFSETQ. The ends were cut back, 2 bases at V and 1 base at J, with 9 bases in the middle. The CDR3 loop is CASSLRSGNTEAFF. CDR3 coding DNA: TGCGCCAGCAGCTTAAGATCAGGGAACACTGAAGCTTTCTTT. Complete variable domain (other parts from reference TRBV5-1 and TRBJ1-1): KAGVTQTPRYLIKTRGQQVTLSCSPISGHRSVSWYQQTPGQGLQFLFEYFSETQRNKGNFPGRFSGRQFSNSRSEMNVSTLELGDSALYLCASSLRSGNTEAFFGQGTRLTVV.

CDR3 residues: CASSKGGNEQFF. CDR3 coding DNA: TGTGCCAGCTCCAAAGGGGGAAATGAGCAGTTCTTC. V and J are TRBV7-9 and TRBJ2-1; maybe TRBD1 (6 bases). Germline CDR1 reads SEHNR; CDR2 reads FQNEAQ (reference sequence). This CDR3 contains 12 residues. V shed 8 bases and J shed 7 bases, with 12 bases lying between them. The variable domain in full, with the rest retrieved from reference TRBV7-9 and TRBJ2-1, is DTGVSQNPRHKITKRGQNVTFRCDPISEHNRLYWYRQTLGQGPEFLTYFQNEAQLEKSRLLSDRFSAERPKGSFSTLEIQRTEQGDSAMYLCASSKGGNEQFFGPGTRLTVL.

This clone has only a few counts. The chain links TRBV25-1 to TRBJ1-2, with D maybe TRBD1 (5 bases). Germline loops: CDR1 MGHDK, CDR2 SYGVNS. V lost 3 bases and J 7 bases, leaving 9 bases between the germline ends. The CDR3 loop spans 12 amino acids. The CDR3 sequence: CASSEGLRGYTF. Here the CDR3 DNA reads TGTGCCAGCAGTGAGGGGCTGCGTGGCTACACCTTC.

The chain employs TRBV2 and TRBJ2-2; no firm D call. The germline CDR1 and CDR2 sequences are SNHLY and FYNNEI. The CDR3 spans 14 residues. V was clipped by 6 bases and J by 1 base, with 9 bases between them. CDR3 in amino acids: CASRRRENTGELFF. The CDR3, as DNA: TGTGCCAGCAGGCGACGCGAGAACACCGGGGAGCTGTTTTTT.

V and J are TRBV29-1 and TRBJ2-7, with D perhaps TRBD1 (5 bases). The V end lost 6 bases, the J end lost 4 bases, and 10 bases lay between the germline ends. The CDR3 spans 11 residues. CDR1 is SQVTM, CDR2 ANQGSEA, per germline. The CDR3, as DNA: TGCAGCGTGGAGACAGAGTACGAGCAGTACTTC. Translating it yields CSVETEYEQYF.

The chain recombines TRBV6-5 with TRBJ1-6; the D gene is possibly TRBD1 (6 bases). V was shortened by 8 bases and J by 8 bases, with 10 bases between the two germline ends. The length of the CDR3 is 12 residues. Germline CDR1 is MNHEY and CDR2 is SVGAGI. The CDR3 reads CASGRGDSPLHF. The CDR3 DNA reads TGTGCCAGCGGGAGGGGGGATTCACCCCTCCACTTT.